The clone carrying this T cell receptor (beta chain) was seen more than once but under ten times. Trimming took off 0 bases at V and 1 base at J, with 11 bases between the two ends. CDR1 is SGHTS, CDR2 YDEGEE, per germline. The CDR3 loop spans 15 amino acids. This sample stems from a study of control samples from healthy donors and cancer patients. Sequenced by immunoSEQ multiplex PCR; TCRdb stores in-frame clones only, minus some. The sample includes 95,000 to 150,000 clones, roughly 92% of them seen just once. The chain has TRBV5-8 and TRBJ2-7, with a weak D call TRBD1 (5 bases). The clonotype was recovered from a young woman in good health. The sequenced material came from blood. The DNA for the CDR3 is TGTGCCAGCAGCTTGGAGGGGATGGGTTCCTACGAGCAGTACTTC. It codes for CASSLEGMGSYEQYF.